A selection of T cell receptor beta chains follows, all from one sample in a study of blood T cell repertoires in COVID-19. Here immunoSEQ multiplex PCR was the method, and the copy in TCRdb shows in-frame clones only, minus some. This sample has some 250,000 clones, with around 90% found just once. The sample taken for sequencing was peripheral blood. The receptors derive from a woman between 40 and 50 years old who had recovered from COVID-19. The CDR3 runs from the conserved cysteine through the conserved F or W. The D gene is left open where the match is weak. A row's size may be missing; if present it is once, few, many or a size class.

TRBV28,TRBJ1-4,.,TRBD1,TGTGCCAGCAGTTTATATGGACAGGGTCGGGGTAATGAAAAACTGTTTTTT,CASSLYGQGRGNEKLFF
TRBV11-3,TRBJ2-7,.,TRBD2,TGTGCCAGCAGCCCGGGACTAGCGGGAGGGGGGTCCTACGAGCAGTACTTC,CASSPGLAGGGSYEQYF
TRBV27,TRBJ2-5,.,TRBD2,TGTGCCAGCCCCTGGACTAGCGGGAGTTCGTTTGGGGAGACCCAGTACTTC,CASPWTSGSSFGETQYF
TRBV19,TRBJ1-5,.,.,TGTGCCAGTAGGGGCCGGAGGGCCCAGCCCCAGCATTTT,CASRGRRAQPQHF
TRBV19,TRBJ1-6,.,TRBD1,TGTGCCAGTAGTATTAGGGGGCCGACTAATCCCCTCCACTTT,CASSIRGPTNPLHF
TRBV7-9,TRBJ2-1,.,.,TGTGCCAGCAGCTCCGTGGGCTCGCGAACCTACAATGAGCAGTTCTTC,CASSSVGSRTYNEQFF
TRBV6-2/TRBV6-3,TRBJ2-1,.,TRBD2,TGTGCCAGCAGTTACTCGGGACTAGCGGGGAATGAGCAGTTCTTC,CASSYSGLAGNEQFF
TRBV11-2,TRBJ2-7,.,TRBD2,TGTGCCAGCAGCTTAGGACTAGCGGGAAGCTACGAGCAGTACTTC,CASSLGLAGSYEQYF
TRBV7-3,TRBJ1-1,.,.,TGTGCCAGCAGCCCAAGGGCAGGGGCGAACACTGAAGCTTTCTTT,CASSPRAGANTEAFF
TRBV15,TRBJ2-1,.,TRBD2,TGTGCCACCAGCAGAGGTACTAGCGGAGGCTACAATGAGCAGTTCTTC,CATSRGTSGGYNEQFF
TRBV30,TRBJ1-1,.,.,TGTGCCTGGAGAGTAGCCGGGAAGGGCACTGAAGCTTTCTTT,CAWRVAGKGTEAFF
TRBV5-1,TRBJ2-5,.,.,TGCGCCAGCAGCTTGGGCGCCCCCCCACGATACCAAGAGACCCAGTACTTC,CASSLGAPPRYQETQYF
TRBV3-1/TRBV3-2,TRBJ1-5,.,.,TGTGCCAGCAGCCAATATACTGGCAACCCTCGGGGTCAGCCCCAGCATTTT,CASSQYTGNPRGQPQHF
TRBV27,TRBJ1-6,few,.,TGTGCCAGCAGTTTAGGGGCAGCTTTTAATTCACCCCTCCACTTT,CASSLGAAFNSPLHF
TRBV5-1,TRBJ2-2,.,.,TGCGCCAGCAGCGGTTATGTGGGGGGGAACACCGGGGAGCTGTTTTTT,CASSGYVGGNTGELFF
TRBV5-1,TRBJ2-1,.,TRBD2,TGCGCCAGCAGCCCCCGCGGGGTGGCGGGGGACTACAATGAGCAGTTCTTC,CASSPRGVAGDYNEQFF
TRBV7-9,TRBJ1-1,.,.,TGTGCCAGCAGCTGGGGGGGGAACACTGAAGCTTTCTTT,CASSWGGNTEAFF
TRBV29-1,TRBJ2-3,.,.,TGCAGCGTTGACGGGGGAGCGGATACGCAGTATTTT,CSVDGGADTQYF
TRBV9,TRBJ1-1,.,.,TGTGCCAGCAGCGCGTGGACTGGGGGGGCTTTCTTT,CASSAWTGGAFF
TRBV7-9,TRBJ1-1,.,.,TGTGCCAGCAGCTTCCCAGAAGGGACACTGAACACTGAAGCTTTCTTT,CASSFPEGTLNTEAFF
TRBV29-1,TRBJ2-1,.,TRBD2,TGCAGCGTTCTAGCGGGGGGAGGGAATGAGCAGTTCTTC,CSVLAGGGNEQFF
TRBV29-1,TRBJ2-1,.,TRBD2,TGCAGCCGAGTCGGGGGAGGGCCCTCGGGGGAGCAGTTCTTC,CSRVGGGPSGEQFF
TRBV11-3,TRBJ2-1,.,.,TGTGCCAGCAGCTTAGATGGGCGATATGGGTCCTACAATGAGCAGTTCTTC,CASSLDGRYGSYNEQFF
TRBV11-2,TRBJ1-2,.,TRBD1,TGTGCCAGCAGCTTAGTCGACAGGGCTGGCTACACCTTC,CASSLVDRAGYTF
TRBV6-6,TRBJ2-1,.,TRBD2,TGTGCCAGCAGTCGCGGGAGCTCCTACAATGAGCAGTTCTTC,CASSRGSSYNEQFF
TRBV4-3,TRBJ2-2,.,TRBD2,TGCGCCAGCAGCCCCGCTAGCGGGGCCGGGGAGCTGTTTTTT,CASSPASGAGELFF
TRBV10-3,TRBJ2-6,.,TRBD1,TGTGCCACCGGGACAGGGTTACTTGGGGCCAACGTCCTGACTTTC,CATGTGLLGANVLTF
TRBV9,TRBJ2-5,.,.,TGTGCCAGCAGCGTAGGGCGGAACGCTCAAGAGACCCAGTACTTC,CASSVGRNAQETQYF
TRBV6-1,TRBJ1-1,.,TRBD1,TGTGCCAGCGGATCCGACAGGGCGCGTACTGAAGCTTTCTTT,CASGSDRARTEAFF
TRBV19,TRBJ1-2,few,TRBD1,TGTGCCAGTAGTAACCCGACAGGGGCAGCTAACTATGGCTACACCTTC,CASSNPTGAANYGYTF
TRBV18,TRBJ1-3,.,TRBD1,TGTGCCAGCTCACGGCAGGGGGCGTCAGCCCCTGGAAACACCATATATTTT,CASSRQGASAPGNTIYF
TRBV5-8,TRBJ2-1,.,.,TGTGCCAGCAGCTTGCGGCTAGGGGGATACAATGAGCAGTTCTTC,CASSLRLGGYNEQFF